A single sample is the source of the 8 T cell receptor beta chains below, sequenced in a study of blood T cell repertoires in COVID-19. Using immunoSEQ multiplex PCR, the repertoire was profiled, and TCRdb retains in-frame clones only, with some absent. Of 250,000 or so clones listed, 70% to 90% are singletons. Input material: PBMCs or T cells enriched from blood (not recorded which). The source is a woman in her forties or fifties who had been exposed to COVID-19.

J is TRBJ1-2 and V is TRBV29-1; D is perhaps TRBD1 (6 bases). V was pared by 5 bases and J by 1 base, with 11 bases between. Germline CDR1 is SQVTM and CDR2 is ANQGSEA. This CDR3 region has 13 residues. CDR3 bases: TGCAGCGTTAGACAGGAGATTAACTATGGCTACACCTTC. It yields the protein CSVRQEINYGYTF.

In this sample, this clone turned up a few times. This rearrangement joins TRBV4-2 to TRBJ2-2; 7 nucleotides match TRBD2. The CDR3 contains 12 residues. J was trimmed by 7 bases and V by 8 bases; bases with no gene match: 4. Germline values: CDR1 LGHNA, CDR2 YNFKEQ. The CDR3 DNA reads as TGTGCCAGCGGGGGGGGTAACGGGGAGCTGTTTTTT. Its protein is CASGGGNGELFF.

The chain combines TRBV6-5 with TRBJ1-1; D is possibly TRBD1 (6 bases). Trimming took off 4 bases at V and 4 bases at J, with 13 bases between the two ends. Germline assignment: CDR1 MNHEY and CDR2 SVGAGI. The length of the CDR3 is 14 residues. The CDR3 DNA reads TGTGCCAGCAGTTTACAGGGTGGGAGCACTGAAGCTTTCTTT. Translating gives CASSLQGGSTEAFF.

The rearrangement links TRBV6-1 to TRBJ2-7; tentatively, D is TRBD1 (6 bases). CDR1 is MNHNS, CDR2 SASEGT, per germline. The V and J ends lost 1 base and 4 bases respectively, with 11 bases between them. CDR3 length: 14 amino acids. Here the CDR3 DNA reads TGTGCCAGCAGTGAAGTACTACAGGGATACGAGCAGTACTTC. Protein sequence: CASSEVLQGYEQYF.

The chain joins TRBV28 to TRBJ2-4, with TRBD1 matching 10 bases. V shed 2 bases, J shed 0 bases, and the junction held 7 bases outside the gene matches. This CDR3 comprises 18 residues. Germline loops: CDR1 MDHEN, CDR2 SYDVKM. CDR3 coding DNA: TGTGCCAGCAGTTTAGGGACAGGGGCCTTTATAGCCAAAAACATTCAGTACTTC. Translating gives CASSLGTGAFIAKNIQYF.

The chain recombines TRBV3-1 (or the pseudogene TRBV3-2) with TRBJ2-5, with TRBD2 matching 7 bases. This CDR3 has 14 residues. Germline CDR1 reads LGHDT; CDR2 reads YNNKEL (reference sequence). Losses at the gene ends were 3 bases for V and 4 bases for J; bases not matched to a gene: 5. CDR3: CASSHSGGLETQYF. The DNA of the CDR3 is TGTGCCAGCAGCCACTCCGGGGGGTTAGAGACCCAGTACTTC.

This chain connects TRBV24-1 to TRBJ1-2; D remains ambiguous. Trimming pared 4 bases from V and 4 bases from J, leaving 12 bases between. The CDR3 length is 14 residues. The germline V gene encodes CDR1 KGHDR and CDR2 SFDVKD. The CDR3 sequence: CATSESGMFYGYTF. In DNA, the CDR3 is TGTGCCACCAGTGAAAGCGGGATGTTCTATGGCTACACCTTC.

The chain uses TRBV6-4 and TRBJ1-2; D call uncertain. The CDR3 is 12 residues long. V was pared by 8 bases and J by 4 bases, with 11 bases between. Germline lookup yields CDR1 MRHNA and CDR2 SNTAGT. CDR3 protein: CASPRVIYGYTF. The CDR3 nucleotides are TGTGCCAGCCCGAGGGTCATCTATGGCTACACCTTC.